Listed here are 7 T cell receptor beta chains from one sample, sequenced in a study of response to subunit inactivated influenza vaccine. TCRdb re-analysed the RT-PCR reads in MiXCR, keeping a single row per CDR3 protein. In the table there are around 580,000 distinct CDR3 sequences, approximately 15% of which are singletons. Source: PBMCs from blood, taken less than 13 days after vaccination. These receptors were collected from a man in his forties or fifties who received an inactivated influenza vaccine.

This clonotype was seen more than once but under ten times. The chain combines TRBV7-2 with TRBJ2-5; D remains ambiguous. The CDR3 length is 15 residues. Trimming removed 5 bases from V and 0 bases from J, with 13 bases in between. CDR1 is SGHTA, CDR2 FQGNSA, per germline. CDR3 bases: TGTGCCAGCAGCAGCCCGAACACCTACCAAGAGACCCAGTACTTC. It yields the protein CASSSPNTYQETQYF.

This chain connects TRBV30 to TRBJ2-3; 12 nucleotides line up with TRBD2. The CDR3 runs 15 residues. V lost 0 bases and J lost 4; bases outside the gene matches: 2. CDR1 and CDR2 (germline): GTSNPN, SVGIG (reference sequence). The CDR3 nucleotides read TGTGCCTGGAGTGTACTAGCGGGAGGATCAGATACGCAGTATTTT. Residues: CAWSVLAGGSDTQYF.

Ten or more counts support this clonotype. This chain links TRBV24-1 with TRBJ2-1; 7 bases line up with TRBD2. This CDR3 region has 14 residues. The V gene end was trimmed by 4 bases and the J gene end by 5 bases; junction bases not matched to a gene: 4. Germline lookup yields CDR1 KGHDR and CDR2 SFDVKD. DNA of the CDR3: TGTGCCACCAGTGACCCTGGACTAGACAATGAGCAGTTCTTC. Translation gives CATSDPGLDNEQFF.

This clonotype has more than one count but fewer than ten. The gene calls are TRBV6-2 or TRBV6-3 and TRBJ2-7, with 11 bases aligning to TRBD2. Trimming at V came to 6 bases and at J to 2 bases, leaving 9 bases not matched to a gene. This CDR3 has 16 residues. In germline, CDR1 is MNHEY, CDR2 SVGEGT. The CDR3 loop is CASSPTGTSGAYEQYF. CDR3 bases: TGTGCCAGCAGCCCAACGGGGACTAGCGGAGCCTACGAGCAGTACTTC.

V usage is TRBV4-3 and J usage is TRBJ2-6; 9 positions agree with TRBD1. V dropped 1 base and J dropped 2; count of bases not matched to a gene: 3. The CDR3 runs 17 residues. The germline V gene encodes CDR1 LGHNA and CDR2 YSLEER. CDR3 sequence (DNA): TGCGCCAGCAGCCAAGCGAGACAGGGGGCTGGGGCCAACGTCCTGACTTTC. This codes for CASSQARQGAGANVLTF.

The sample holds a few counts of this clonotype. This chain uses TRBV6-1 with TRBJ2-5; D possibly matches TRBD1 or TRBD2 (5 bases each). The V gene's germline CDR1 is MNHNS and CDR2 SASEGT. The length of the CDR3 is 16 residues. V lost 5 bases and J 4 bases, leaving 20 bases between the germline ends. The CDR3 protein is CASSTSPGRLGETQYF. The CDR3 bases are TGTGCCAGCAGTACCTCTCCGGGACGGTTGGGAGAGACCCAGTACTTC.

The chain recombines TRBV12-3 or TRBV12-4 with TRBJ1-1; D might be TRBD1 (5 bases). Trimming shortened V by 2 bases and J by 5 bases, and 9 bases separated the two germline ends. CDR3 size: 13 residues. The CDR3 DNA is TGTGCCAGCAGTTTACCGGGGGAAACTGAAGCTTTCTTT. It specifies CASSLPGETEAFF.